This record looks at one T cell receptor beta chain sequence and its context. Its target is unknown. The junction departs from the called germline gene at one end, perhaps through a read error. This entry comes from a study of cytomegalovirus exposure and HLA in healthy donors. The CDR3 is made up of 14 amino acids. Germline V gene sequence: CDR1 SEHNR, CDR2 FQNEAQ (reference sequence). The study ran its PCR with 60 Vbeta and 13 Jbeta primers. Generated by immunoSEQ multiplex PCR, the TCRdb table keeps only in-frame clones and is missing some. The sample contains fewer than 200,000 clones, approximately 85% of which appear only once. General observations from the study: Presence/absence results assume similar sequencing depth per donor, which may not hold. Most likely, a cluster of highly shared sequence variants arose as a sequencing artifact.

The clonotype comes from a young man in good health and CMV-seropositive. Sequencing was carried out using PBMCs. The chain recombines TRBV7-9 with TRBJ1-1; tentatively, D is TRBD1 (5 bases). The CDR3 bases are TGTTCCAGCAGCGGGGCGACAGTTAGCACTGAAGCTTTCTTT. It is translated as CSSSGATVSTEAFF.